This T cell receptor (beta chain) was sequenced during a study of shared clonotypes between healthy human individuals. Study-wide results and limits: With few donors, the genetic and exposure-history diversity represented was limited.

A word on this clone: Its antigen is unknown.

Repertoires were generated with immunoSEQ multiplex PCR, while TCRdb's copy carries only in-frame clones and drops some. The sample shows 2,500,000 or so clones, around 94% of them seen only once. The donors were adults (healthy and HIV-negative) with no recent acute infections or vaccinations. The sequence was collected from a man aged 18 to 35 in good health. The sample taken for sequencing was naive CD4+ T cells sorted from blood. The subset here: CD45RA+ positively selected.

The DNA for the CDR3 is TGTGCCAGCAGCGTAGAGGCAGGGGGCGCCAACAATGAGCAGTTCTTC. Translated, it gives CASSVEAGGANNEQFF. The rearrangement joins TRBV9 to TRBJ2-1, with 8 bases identical to TRBD1. The CDR3 sequence is 16 residues long. The trim removed 0 bases at V and 5 bases at J, leaving 7 bases unmatched. The germline CDR1 and CDR2 sequences are SGDLS and YYNGEE.